This T cell receptor (beta chain) comes out of a study of T cells after yellow fever vaccination. General study findings and limits: A large majority of primary-vaccination clones showed up again after the booster (approximately 95% CD4, around 90% CD8). A faster peak, day 5 versus 15, was reached by the weaker secondary response.

The germline CDR1 and CDR2 sequences are LGHNA and YSLEER. The CDR3 loop spans 14 amino acids. V lost 3 bases, J lost 0 bases, and 5 bases lay in between. By 5'RACE template switching, TCR cDNA was produced, with a universal primer site and UMIs added in the process. TCRdb re-derived calls from the 5' RACE reads in MiXCR, one entry per CDR3 protein. The profile shows around 610,000 distinct CDR3 sequences, about 13% of them singletons. Only a few counts were recorded for this clonotype. Its cognate antigen is unknown. The sequence came from a man aged 25 to 40 who received the YFV17D yellow fever vaccine. The J gene is TRBJ1-4, the V gene TRBV4-3; D remains ambiguous. Sequencing was performed on PBMCs, taken on the day of the yellow fever booster vaccination. The CDR3 here is CASSQVATNEKLFF. DNA for the CDR3: TGCGCCAGCAGCCAGGTTGCAACTAATGAAAAACTGTTTTTT.